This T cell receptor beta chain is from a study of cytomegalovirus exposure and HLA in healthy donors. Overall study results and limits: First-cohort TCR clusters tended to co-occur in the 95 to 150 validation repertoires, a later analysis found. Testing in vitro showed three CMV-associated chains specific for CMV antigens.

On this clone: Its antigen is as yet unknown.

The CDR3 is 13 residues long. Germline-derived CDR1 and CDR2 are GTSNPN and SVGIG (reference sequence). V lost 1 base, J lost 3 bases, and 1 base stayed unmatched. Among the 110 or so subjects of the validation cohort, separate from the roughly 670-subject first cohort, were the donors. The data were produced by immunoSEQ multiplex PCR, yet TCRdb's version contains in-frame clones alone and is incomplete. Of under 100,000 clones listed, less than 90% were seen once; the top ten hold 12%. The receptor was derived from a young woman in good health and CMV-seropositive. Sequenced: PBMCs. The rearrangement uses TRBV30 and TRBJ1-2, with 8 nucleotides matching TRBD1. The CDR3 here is CAWSAGGDYGYTF. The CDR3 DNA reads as TGTGCCTGGAGTGCAGGGGGCGACTATGGCTACACCTTC. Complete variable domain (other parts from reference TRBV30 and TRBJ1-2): SQTIHQWPATLVQPVGSPLSLECTVEGTSNPNLYWYRQAAGRGLQLLFYSVGIGQISSEVPQNLSASRPQDRQFILSSKKLLLSDSGFYLCAWSAGGDYGYTFGSGTRLTVV.